This is a list of T cell receptor beta chains from one sample in a study of cytomegalovirus exposure and HLA in healthy donors. Libraries were prepared by immunoSEQ multiplex PCR; TCRdb keeps only in-frame clonotypes and omits some of them. The sample lists about 140,000 clones, around two thirds occurring once. The sample taken for sequencing was PBMCs. The receptors here all came from a male donor in good health and CMV-seronegative. CDR3s include the opening cysteine and the closing phenylalanine or tryptophan. A D gene is named only where the DNA matches it firmly. A clone size is listed for some rows: how often the clone was seen (once, few, many), or a class if it is expanded.

CDR3 DNA | CDR3 protein | D gene | clone size | J gene | V gene
TGCGCCAGCAGTGAGTCCCAGAACCGGGGTGCGGTGAATTCACCCCTCCACTTT | CASSESQNRGAVNSPLHF | NA | NA | TRBJ1-6 | TRBV10-2
TGTGCTAGTGGTTGGGGGACAGCTCAGCAGGGAAACACCATATATTTT | CASGWGTAQQGNTIYF | TRBD1 | NA | TRBJ1-3 | TRBV12-5
TGTGCCTGGGGGCAGCCACCCCTCGATGAAAAACTGTTTTTT | CAWGQPPLDEKLFF | NA | NA | TRBJ1-4 | TRBV30
TGTGCCAGCTCACCGGAGGGGAGGGATGGCTACACCTTC | CASSPEGRDGYTF | NA | NA | TRBJ1-2 | TRBV18
TGTGCCAGCGCCTCGACCAGGGGTTTGGAGACCCAGTACTTC | CASASTRGLETQYF | NA | NA | TRBJ2-5 | TRBV27
TGTGCCAGCAGTTCCTCCAGGGTGCCCCGTGGCTACACCTTC | CASSSSRVPRGYTF | NA | NA | TRBJ1-2 | TRBV28
TGTGCCAGCAGCGGCGGGCTAAGCTCCTACAATGAGCAGTTCTTC | CASSGGLSSYNEQFF | NA | NA | TRBJ2-1 | TRBV7-7
TGTGCCTATTTAGCGGGGGCCTACAATGAGCAGTTCTTC | CAYLAGAYNEQFF | TRBD2 | few | TRBJ2-1 | TRBV30
TGTGCCAGTAGATGGGACTTCGGCAATCAGCCCCAGCATTTT | CASRWDFGNQPQHF | NA | NA | TRBJ1-5 | TRBV19
TGTGCCTGGACCATTCACAGAACTTTTAGGTCTGGGGCCAACGTCCTGACTTTC | CAWTIHRTFRSGANVLTF | NA | few | TRBJ2-6 | TRBV30
TGTGCCAGCAGCGATCGGACAGGGGAGAGTGGCTACACCTTC | CASSDRTGESGYTF | TRBD1 | few | TRBJ1-2 | TRBV6-1
TGTGCCAGCAGGGACCTTAGCGGGGGTTCCTACGAGCAGTACTTC | CASRDLSGGSYEQYF | TRBD2 | once | TRBJ2-7 | TRBV5-4
TGTGCTAGTGGTTTGGACCGGGACAGGGTAAATGAAAAACTGTTTTTT | CASGLDRDRVNEKLFF | TRBD1 | NA | TRBJ1-4 | TRBV12-5
TGTGCCAGCAGCTCGCAGGGCCCCTACGAGCAGTACTTC | CASSSQGPYEQYF | NA | NA | TRBJ2-7 | TRBV7-2
TGTGCCAGCAGTTCGGGGACTCTCCCCTACGAGCAGTACTTC | CASSSGTLPYEQYF | NA | NA | TRBJ2-7 | TRBV28
TGTGCCAGCAGCTCGGGACACTATAGCTCCTACAATGAGCAGTTCTTC | CASSSGHYSSYNEQFF | NA | NA | TRBJ2-1 | TRBV9
TGTGCCAGCAGTGAACTAGCGGGGGGTTACAATGAGCAGTTCTTC | CASSELAGGYNEQFF | TRBD2 | NA | TRBJ2-1 | TRBV6-1
TGTGCCAGCAGGCCACAGGGGTCCTACGAGCAGTACTTC | CASRPQGSYEQYF | TRBD1 | NA | TRBJ2-7 | TRBV6-1
TGTGCCAGCAGCCGCCTGGCGGGGGGAAACAATGAGCAGTTCTTC | CASSRLAGGNNEQFF | TRBD2 | NA | TRBJ2-1 | TRBV5-4
TGTGCCAGCAGCCCCCTGTCATCCAGCAGGGGGAGGGCTTTCTTT | CASSPLSSSRGRAFF | TRBD1 | few | TRBJ1-1 | TRBV7-8
TGTGCCAGCAGAAGGGGGGGCCAACCCTACGAGCAGTACTTC | CASRRGGQPYEQYF | NA | once | TRBJ2-7 | TRBV27
TGTGCCTGGAGCCTACAGGCTAACTATGGCTACACCTTC | CAWSLQANYGYTF | NA | NA | TRBJ1-2 | TRBV30
TGTGCCAGCAGCTTAAAGTACGGTCAGAACACTGAAGCTTTCTTT | CASSLKYGQNTEAFF | NA | NA | TRBJ1-1 | TRBV7-2
TGTGCCAGCGCCGGGACAGGGGAGATGAACACTGAAGCTTTCTTT | CASAGTGEMNTEAFF | TRBD1 | few | TRBJ1-1 | TRBV5-6
TGTGCCAGCGGTATTACGAGGGACACAGATACGCAGTATTTT | CASGITRDTDTQYF | NA | once | TRBJ2-3 | TRBV7-9
TGTGCCAGCAGCTTAGCTCCCAGCTCCTACAATGAGCAGTTCTTC | CASSLAPSSYNEQFF | NA | NA | TRBJ2-1 | TRBV11-1